This TCR beta chain emerged from a study of CXCR3-negative and CXCR3-positive naive CD8 T cells. Concerning this clonotype itself: The antigen is not known.

Libraries were UMI-labeled 5' RACE TRB cDNA. From the 5' RACE reads, TCRdb lists one entry per CDR3 protein and no DNA. The sample totals 100,000 to 150,000 distinct CDR3 sequences. Germline CDR1 and CDR2: SGDLS and YYNGEE. The CDR3 is made up of 18 amino acids. Study results and limitations: Naive CXCR3-negative and CXCR3-positive cells had similar TRBV-TRBJ usage; memory differed. From TRB CDR3 properties, TCR strength was inferred; surface CD5 did not differ between naive subsets. Hydrophobicity of TRB CDR3s was greater in CXCR3-positive naive cells than in CXCR3-negative naive cells.

The receptor's source is a human donor in good health. Some clones in this sample may be carry-over from other donors' samples. This sequence joins TRBV9 and TRBJ2-4; TCRdb proposes TRBD2, but this gene call is untestable without DNA. Sequenced input: naive CXCR3+ CD8+ T cells from blood. The subset is: CD45RO-CCR7+CD27+CD95- naive CD8+ T cells expressing CXCR3 (TNR3+). CDR3 sequence: CASSASGGTSGILNIQYF.